The subject of this entry is one TCR beta chain. Trimming removed 3 bases at V and 7 bases at J, with 3 bases between. CDR3 size: 11 residues. Germline assignment: CDR1 MNHEY and CDR2 SMNVEV (reference sequence). The sample comes from a study of control samples from healthy donors and cancer patients. Repertoires were generated with immunoSEQ multiplex PCR, while TCRdb's copy carries only in-frame clones and drops some. In the table there are some 130,000 clones, 80% to 95% of which are singletons. Sequencing was carried out using blood. This chain connects TRBV27 to TRBJ2-2; D is ambiguous. The receptor was isolated from a man younger than 35 in good health. The CDR3 region has the DNA TGTGCCAGCAGTTTCTACGGGGAGCTGTTTTTT. Amino acids: CASSFYGELFF.